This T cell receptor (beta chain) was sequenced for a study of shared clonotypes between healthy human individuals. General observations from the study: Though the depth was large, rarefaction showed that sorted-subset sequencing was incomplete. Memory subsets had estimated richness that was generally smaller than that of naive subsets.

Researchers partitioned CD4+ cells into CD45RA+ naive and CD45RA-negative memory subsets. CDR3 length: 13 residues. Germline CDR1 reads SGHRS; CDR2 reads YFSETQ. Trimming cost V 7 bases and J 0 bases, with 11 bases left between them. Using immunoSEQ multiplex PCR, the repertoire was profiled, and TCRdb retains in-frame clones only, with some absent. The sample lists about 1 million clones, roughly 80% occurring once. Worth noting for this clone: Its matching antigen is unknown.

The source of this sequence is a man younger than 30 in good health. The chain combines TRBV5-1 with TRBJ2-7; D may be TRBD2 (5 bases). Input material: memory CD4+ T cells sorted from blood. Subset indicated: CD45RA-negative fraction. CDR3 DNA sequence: TGCGCCAGCTCGAGGGAGTTCTCCTACGAGCAGTACTTC. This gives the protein CASSREFSYEQYF.